One sample yielded the 21 T cell receptor beta chains listed below, sequenced in a study of shared clonotypes between healthy human individuals. Libraries were prepared by immunoSEQ multiplex PCR; TCRdb keeps only in-frame clonotypes and omits some of them. The sample includes about 680,000 clones, roughly 94% of them seen just once. CD45RO-negative, CCR7-selected cells formed the naive CD8 fraction, which excluded terminally differentiated effector memory CD45RA+ cells. Sequenced: naive CD8+ T cells sorted from blood. The source is a young man in good health.

V gene TRBV11-2 combines with J gene TRBJ2-7; TRBD2 agrees at 8 bases. The CDR3 spans 14 residues. The V and J ends lost 7 bases and 4 bases, in that order; junction bases with no gene match: 9. The germline V gene has CDR1 SGHAT and CDR2 FQNNGV. The CDR3 DNA reads as TGTGCCAGCACCGGCGGGAGGACACCGTACGAGCAGTACTTC. This sequence encodes CASTGGRTPYEQYF.

As concerns this clone: Additional DNA sequences in this sample encode the identical CDR3. The genes are TRBV7-2 and TRBJ2-4; the D gene is possibly TRBD2 (5 bases). Germline CDR1 SGHTA, CDR2 FQGNSA. Deletions cut 1 base from V and 7 bases from J, with 5 bases between. CDR3 size: 12 residues. The CDR3 coding sequence is TGTGCCAGCAGCTTAGGCGGGAACATTCAGTACTTC. It is translated as CASSLGGNIQYF.

The DNA of the CDR3 is TGCAGCGGGGGACGGACGCAAGAGACCCAGTACTTC. Amino acid sequence: CSGGRTQETQYF. The chain has TRBV29-1 and TRBJ2-5, with D perhaps assigned TRBD1 or TRBD2 (5 bases each). V was pared by 7 bases and J by 2 bases, with 11 bases between. Per germline, CDR1 SQVTM and CDR2 ANQGSEA. CDR3 length equals 12 residues.

This chain links TRBV2 with TRBJ1-5, with 10 bases lining up with TRBD1. The J segment lost 2 bases and the V segment lost 4 bases, leaving 17 bases of the junction unmatched. CDR1 is SNHLY, CDR2 FYNNEI, per germline. The CDR3 runs to 20 residues. CDR3 bases: TGTGCCAGCAGTGTAGAAACCGGGACAGGGGATACTTGGGGCAATCAGCCCCAGCATTTT. It specifies CASSVETGTGDTWGNQPQHF.

CDR3 DNA sequence: TGTGCCAGCAGCTTATTCTCCGGGAGCTCCTACGAGCAGTACTTC. This codes for CASSLFSGSSYEQYF. The chain is built from TRBV7-8 and TRBJ2-5, with a possible D match to TRBD2 (6 bases). The J call may be faulty, since TRBJ2-7 better matches the DNA end. Germline values: CDR1 SGHVS, CDR2 FQNEAQ. The CDR3 covers 15 residues.

This chain joins TRBV7-9 and TRBJ2-7, with 8 bases identical to TRBD2. The V gene's germline CDR1 is SEHNR and CDR2 FQNEAQ (reference sequence). The CDR3 is 16 amino acids. V gave up 3 bases and J gave up 2 bases; unmatched junction bases: 9. CDR3 protein: CASSFPLTGGAYEQYF. For the CDR3, the DNA is TGTGCCAGCAGCTTCCCTTTGACCGGGGGGGCCTACGAGCAGTACTTC.

This chain connects TRBV10-3 to TRBJ1-5; D gene ambiguous. Germline CDR1 ENHRY, CDR2 SYGVKD. V lost 2 bases and J lost 8, with 19 bases in between. The CDR3 spans 16 residues. The CDR3 is CAISEPNLGVTEPQHF. In DNA, the CDR3 is TGTGCCATCAGTGAGCCAAACCTCGGGGTGACGGAGCCCCAGCATTTT.

The CDR3 sequence is CSVESGLYEQYF. The CDR3 bases are TGCAGCGTTGAATCCGGACTATACGAGCAGTACTTC. The rearrangement uses TRBV29-1 and TRBJ2-7, with D possibly being TRBD2 (6 bases). In germline, CDR1 is SQVTM, CDR2 ANQGSEA. V was shortened by 2 bases and J by 4 bases, with 9 bases between the two germline ends. The CDR3 is made up of 12 amino acids.

The rearrangement links TRBV15 to TRBJ2-5; 8 nucleotides align to TRBD2. The CDR3 consists of 15 residues. The trim removed 1 base at V and 4 bases at J, leaving 5 bases unmatched. Germline V CDR1 and CDR2: LNHNV, YYDKDF (reference sequence). CDR3 nucleotide sequence: TGTGCCACCAGCAGAGTCCCCAGCGGGAGAGAGACCCAGTACTTC. This encodes CATSRVPSGRETQYF.

The gene calls are TRBV5-1 and TRBJ2-7; 7 bases match TRBD2. The CDR3 is 17 residues long. The germline V gene has CDR1 SGHRS and CDR2 YFSETQ. The V segment lost 4 bases and the J segment 5 bases; nucleotides outside the gene matches: 18. For the CDR3, the DNA is TGCGCCAGCAGCGCCGTGGGCGGGAGATTTAGCGTCCACGAGCAGTACTTC. Encoded protein: CASSAVGGRFSVHEQYF.

J is TRBJ2-1 and V is TRBV27; D gene ambiguous. Germline assignment: CDR1 MNHEY and CDR2 SMNVEV (reference sequence). V lost 4 bases, J lost 11 bases, and 9 bases lay in between. The CDR3 is 11 residues long. CDR3 amino acids: CASSYGLKQFF. The CDR3 DNA sequence: TGTGCCAGCAGTTACGGATTGAAGCAGTTCTTC.

This chain connects TRBV6-6 to TRBJ2-7; 7 positions agree with TRBD1. Trimming at V came to 6 bases and at J to 4 bases, leaving 3 bases not matched to a gene. This CDR3 has 12 amino acids. The germline V gene encodes CDR1 MNHNY and CDR2 SVGAGI (reference sequence). CDR3 DNA: TGTGCCAGCAGATCAGGGGGTTACGAGCAGTACTTC. It specifies CASRSGGYEQYF.

The rearrangement uses TRBV28 and TRBJ2-1, with D possibly matching TRBD2 (5 bases). The CDR3 has 15 residues. Per the germline V gene, CDR1 is MDHEN and CDR2 is SYDVKM. Trimming took 1 base from V and 4 from J, leaving 11 bases between them. The CDR3 region has the DNA TGTGCCAGCAGTTTATCGGGGTCCGTGTACAATGAGCAGTTCTTC. This encodes CASSLSGSVYNEQFF.

The V gene is TRBV5-4, the J gene TRBJ2-7; D tentatively reads TRBD1 or TRBD2 (6 bases each). CDR3 size: 15 residues. V was trimmed by 3 bases and J by 3 bases, leaving 16 bases between them. CDR1 and CDR2 from the germline V gene are SGHNT and YYREEE (reference sequence). This CDR3 is CASSWGAGRDYEQYF. CDR3 nucleotide sequence: TGTGCCAGCAGCTGGGGGGCAGGCCGAGACTACGAGCAGTACTTC.

The CDR3 coding sequence is TGTGCCAGCAGCCAGCGACAGGGCATGAACACTGAAGCTTTCTTT. This sequence encodes CASSQRQGMNTEAFF. The chain combines TRBV7-6 with TRBJ1-1; TRBD1 agrees at 7 bases. V shed 5 bases, J shed 0 bases, and the junction held 6 bases outside the gene matches. This CDR3 spans 15 amino acids. Per the germline V gene, CDR1 is SGHVS and CDR2 is FNYEAQ.

This chain connects TRBV4-3 to TRBJ2-7, with D hard to call. Trimming pared 0 bases from V and 5 bases from J, leaving 23 bases between. The CDR3 spans 18 residues. Germline loops: CDR1 LGHNA, CDR2 YSLEER. The CDR3 DNA is TGCGCCAGCAGCCAAGAAAAGCGTATAAGTGGGGTAATCGACGAGCAGTACTTC. Encoded protein: CASSQEKRISGVIDEQYF.

This sequence joins TRBV7-6 and TRBJ2-7; D may be TRBD2 (6 bases). Trimming shortened V by 6 bases and J by 0 bases, and 21 bases separated the two germline ends. Germline CDR1 reads SGHVS; CDR2 reads FNYEAQ. This CDR3 region has 17 residues. As DNA, the CDR3 is TGTGCCAGCAGTTCAGAATCGGGACTCCGCAGCTCCTACGAGCAGTACTTC. Translating gives CASSSESGLRSSYEQYF.

J is TRBJ1-1 and V is TRBV28; no firm D call. The germline gives CDR1 MDHEN, CDR2 SYDVKM. The CDR3 spans 14 residues. The ends were cut back, 4 bases at V and 0 bases at J, with 9 bases in the middle. Here the CDR3 DNA reads TGTGCCAGCAGTTCCCGCGGGGTGAACACTGAAGCTTTCTTT. It codes for CASSSRGVNTEAFF.

The rearrangement links TRBV29-1 to TRBJ1-1; unclear D gene. The CDR3 spans 11 residues. Trimming cost V 1 base and J 3 bases, with 3 bases left between them. Germline V gene lookup returns CDR1 SQVTM and CDR2 ANQGSEA. CDR3 amino acids: CSVEVYTEAFF. The CDR3 DNA reads TGCAGCGTTGAAGTCTACACTGAAGCTTTCTTT. The full variable domain, its missing parts supplied by reference TRBV29-1 and TRBJ1-1, is SAVISQKPSRDICQRGTSLTIQCQVDSQVTMMFWYRQQPGQSLTLIATANQGSEATYESGFVIDKFPISRPNLTFSTLTVSNMSPEDSSIYLCSVEVYTEAFFGQGTRLTVV.

The rearrangement links TRBV28 to TRBJ2-3; D not resolved. The V and J ends lost 6 bases and 5 bases respectively, with 15 bases between them. Germline CDR1 MDHEN, CDR2 SYDVKM. This CDR3 comprises 14 residues. The CDR3 DNA follows: TGTGCCAGCAGAACCGAGAGTGGCGGAGATACGCAGTATTTT. It yields the protein CASRTESGGDTQYF.

Comments on this clone: Given a much more abundant clone one base away, this may be a read error. The rearrangement uses TRBV6-6 and TRBJ2-2; D is undetermined. The germline V gene encodes CDR1 MNHNY and CDR2 SVGAGI (reference sequence). There are 11 residues in the CDR3. Trimming removed 6 bases from V and 3 bases from J, with 2 bases in between. The CDR3 is CASRDTGELFF. CDR3 bases: TGTGCCAGCAGGGACACCGGGGAGCTGTTTTTT.